This T cell receptor (beta chain) originates from a study of OX40 agonist ivuxolimab in advanced cancers. Patients with autoimmune history or systemic immunosuppression were excluded. CDR3 length equals 14 residues. With 5 bases removed from V and 0 bases from J, the gap between germline ends came to 8 bases. Germline lookup yields CDR1 MDHEN and CDR2 SYDVKM. Assay: immunoSEQ multiplex PCR; the TCRdb copy retains only in-frame clones and omits some. The table includes approximately 68,000 clones, approximately 90% detected once. This material consisted of CD4+ or CD8+ T cells sorted from blood, taken in a trial of the OX40 agonist ivuxolimab. The chain links TRBV28 to TRBJ2-1; TRBD2 might be the D (5 bases). The receptor was isolated from an adult with an advanced solid tumor such as melanoma, head and neck, liver or kidney cancer. CDR3 DNA: TGTGCCAGCAGTCCTGGGAGCTCCTACAATGAGCAGTTCTTC. This translates into CASSPGSSYNEQFF.